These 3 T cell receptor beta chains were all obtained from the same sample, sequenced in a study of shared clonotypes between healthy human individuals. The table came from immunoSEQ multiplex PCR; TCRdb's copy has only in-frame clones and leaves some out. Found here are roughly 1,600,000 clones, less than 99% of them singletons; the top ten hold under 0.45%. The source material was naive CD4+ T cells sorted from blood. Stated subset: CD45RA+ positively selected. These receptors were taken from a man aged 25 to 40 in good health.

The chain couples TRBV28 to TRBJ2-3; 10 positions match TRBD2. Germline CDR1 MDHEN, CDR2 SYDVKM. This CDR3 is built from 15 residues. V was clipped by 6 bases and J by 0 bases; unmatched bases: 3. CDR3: CASREAGGSTDTQYF. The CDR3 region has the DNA TGTGCCAGCAGGGAAGCGGGAGGGAGCACAGATACGCAGTATTTT.

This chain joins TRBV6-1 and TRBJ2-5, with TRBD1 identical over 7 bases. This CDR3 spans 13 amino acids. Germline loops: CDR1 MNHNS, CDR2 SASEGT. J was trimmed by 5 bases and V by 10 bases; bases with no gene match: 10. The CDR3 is CATEYRGSETQYF. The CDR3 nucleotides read TGTGCCACCGAATACAGGGGTAGTGAGACCCAGTACTTC.

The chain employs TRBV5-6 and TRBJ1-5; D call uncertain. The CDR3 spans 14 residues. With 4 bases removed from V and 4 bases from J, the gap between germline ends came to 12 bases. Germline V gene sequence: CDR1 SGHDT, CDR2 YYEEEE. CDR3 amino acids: CASSDFGRNQPQHF. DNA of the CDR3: TGTGCCAGCAGCGACTTTGGGAGGAATCAGCCCCAGCATTTT.